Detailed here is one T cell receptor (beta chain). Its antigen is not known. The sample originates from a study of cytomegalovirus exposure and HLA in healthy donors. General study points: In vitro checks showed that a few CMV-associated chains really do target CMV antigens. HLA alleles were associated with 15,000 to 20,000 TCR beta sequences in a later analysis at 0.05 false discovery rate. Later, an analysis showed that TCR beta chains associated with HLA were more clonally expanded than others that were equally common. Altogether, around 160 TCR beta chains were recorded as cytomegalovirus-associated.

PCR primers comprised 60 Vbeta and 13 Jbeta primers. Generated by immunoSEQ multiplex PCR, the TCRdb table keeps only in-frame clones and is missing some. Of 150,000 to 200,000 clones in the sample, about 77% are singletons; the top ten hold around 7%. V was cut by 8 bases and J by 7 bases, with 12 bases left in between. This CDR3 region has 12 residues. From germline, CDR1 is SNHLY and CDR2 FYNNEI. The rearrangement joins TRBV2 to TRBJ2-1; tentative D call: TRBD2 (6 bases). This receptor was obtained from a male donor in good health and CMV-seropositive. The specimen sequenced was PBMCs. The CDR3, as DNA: TGTGCCAGCTGGGGACTTTTGAATGAGCAGTTCTTC. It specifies CASWGLLNEQFF.